The T cell receptor (beta chain) under discussion was sequenced for a study of blood T cell repertoires in COVID-19. Assay used: immunoSEQ multiplex PCR; TCRdb lists only in-frame clones, some missing. The data contain around 100,000 clones, roughly 89% of them singletons. This clone was observed once. The sample consisted of peripheral blood. The source is a human donor in a cohort sampled during active COVID-19.

CDR3 amino acids: CASSQEFPPDTGELFF. The CDR3 bases are TGTGCCAGCAGCCAAGAGTTCCCCCCGGACACCGGGGAGCTGTTTTTT. The genes are TRBV3-1 (or the pseudogene TRBV3-2) and TRBJ2-2, with D uncertain. Trimming took 0 bases from V and 3 from J, leaving 11 bases between them. Germline V gene sequence: CDR1 LGHDT, CDR2 YNNKEL (reference sequence). This CDR3 region has 16 residues.